Below, one T cell receptor (beta chain) is given with its context. This sample was taken from a study of blood T cell repertoires in COVID-19. Study as a whole: Samples representing acute and convalescent COVID-19 were sourced from the United States, Italy and Spain. T cells, B-cell-depleted T cells, or PBMCs supplied cDNA or gDNA.

V shed 5 bases and J shed 2 bases, with 15 bases lying between them. Looked up from germline, CDR1 is LNHDA and CDR2 is SQIVND (reference sequence). The CDR3 length is 16 residues. In the original processing: The authors estimated nucleated cell counts from reference gene primer amplification. Produced via immunoSEQ multiplex PCR; TCRdb's table is partial and in-frame only. That table is the source of V, J and clone size, and D and trimming were worked out from the DNA. The table shows approximately 26,000 clones, with 75% to 85% occurring only once. This clonotype was obtained from a man older than 75 with active or convalescent COVID-19. The chain is built from TRBV19 and TRBJ1-4; D remains ambiguous. Sequences were obtained from peripheral blood. The CDR3 DNA reads as TGTGCCAGTAGTCCATATATTAGTGTTACTAATGAAAAACTGTTTTTT. It encodes CASSPYISVTNEKLFF.